This T cell receptor (beta chain) is drawn from a study of cytomegalovirus exposure and HLA in healthy donors. General study results and limits: TCR beta V segments were, for the most part, productive about 87% or about 30% of the time in an earlier analysis. In the analysis, some V segments, TRBV6-2 and TRBV6-3 included, were excluded as indistinguishable.

On this clone itself: Antigen unknown.

With 0 bases clipped from V and 4 bases from J, the junction kept 6 bases outside the gene matches. The CDR3 is made up of 16 amino acids. Germline lookup yields CDR1 SGDLS and CDR2 YYNGEE. The study ran its PCR with 60 Vbeta and 13 Jbeta primers. The table came from immunoSEQ multiplex PCR; TCRdb's copy has only in-frame clones and leaves some out. The sample contains fewer than 200,000 clones, roughly four fifths of which appear only once. Sequencing was performed on PBMCs. The chain uses TRBV9 and TRBJ2-2; 7 bases are shared with TRBD1. The receptor comes from a female donor in good health and CMV-seronegative. The CDR3 is CASSVAGQVVTGELFF. CDR3 DNA: TGTGCCAGCAGCGTAGCTGGACAGGTAGTCACCGGGGAGCTGTTTTTT.